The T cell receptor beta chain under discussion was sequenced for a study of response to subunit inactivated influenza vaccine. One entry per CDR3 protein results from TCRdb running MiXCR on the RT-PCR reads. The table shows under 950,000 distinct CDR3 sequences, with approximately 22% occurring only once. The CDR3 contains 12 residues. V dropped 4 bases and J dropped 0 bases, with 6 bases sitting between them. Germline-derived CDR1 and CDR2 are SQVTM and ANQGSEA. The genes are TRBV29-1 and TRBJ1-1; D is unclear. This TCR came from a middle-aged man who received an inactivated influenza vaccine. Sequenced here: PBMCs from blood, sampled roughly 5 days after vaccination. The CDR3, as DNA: TGCAGCGTTGTGGTATTGAACACTGAAGCTTTCTTT. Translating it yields CSVVVLNTEAFF.